This is a list of T cell receptor beta chains from one sample in a study of T cell responses to AZD1222 COVID-19 vaccine. TCRdb's table, derived via immunoSEQ multiplex PCR, lists solely in-frame clones and lacks some. This table holds under 150,000 clones, 90% found once. This specimen consisted of peripheral blood, obtained on day 0 of AZD1222 vaccination. These receptor sequences come from an adult in good health. Each CDR3 is given with its conserved first and last residue. A D gene is named only where the DNA matches it firmly. Some rows mark clone size as missing; the rest say once, few, many or name a class of expanded clone.

>TRBV28|TRBJ2-7|-|-
TGTGCCAGCAGCCTCGTCGTGGGCGAGCAGTACTTC
CASSLVVGEQYF
>TRBV29-1|TRBJ1-2|-|-
TGCAGCGTTGAACTTCTTGGCAGTAACTATGGCTACACCTTC
CSVELLGSNYGYTF
>TRBV18|TRBJ2-3|-|-
TGTGCCAGCTCACCAGCGACCGGGTCCCAAGATACGCAGTATTTT
CASSPATGSQDTQYF
>TRBV5-4|TRBJ2-7|-|-
TGTGCCAGCAGCCCCTGGCCCTCCTACGAGCAGTACTTC
CASSPWPSYEQYF
>TRBV13|TRBJ1-5|-|-
TGTGCCAGCAGCTCCGGAAGTCAGCCCCAGCATTTT
CASSSGSQPQHF
>TRBV19|TRBJ2-3|-|-
TGTGCCAGTTCCCCGCTCTGGCTGAGCACAGATACGCAGTATTTT
CASSPLWLSTDTQYF
>TRBV19|TRBJ1-5|-|-
TGTGCCAGTAGTCTTGATAGCAATCAGCCCCAGCATTTT
CASSLDSNQPQHF
>TRBV6-6|TRBJ2-1|-|-
TGTGCCAGCAGTCCCCACAGGGAAGCCCGGACCGCATACCACAATGAGCAGTTCTTC
CASSPHREARTAYHNEQFF
>TRBV5-1|TRBJ1-2|-|-
TGCGCCAGCAGGGAAGGAGGGGATAGTGGCTACACCTTC
CASREGGDSGYTF
>TRBV2|TRBJ2-1|few|TRBD1
TGTGCCAGCATTTTTCGAGGGGGCGCACCCAGTGAGCAGTTCTTC
CASIFRGGAPSEQFF
>TRBV7-7|TRBJ2-1|-|TRBD1
TGTGCTAGCAGCCCGCGGGACAGGGCGGGCAATGAGCAGTTCTTC
CASSPRDRAGNEQFF
>TRBV3-1/TRBV3-2|TRBJ1-1|-|TRBD1
TGTGCCAGCAGCCAGGGACAGGGATTAGCTGAAGCTTTCTTT
CASSQGQGLAEAFF
>TRBV7-9|TRBJ1-2|-|TRBD1
TGTGCCAGCTTTGGGGACAGCTCTAACTATGGCTACACCTTC
CASFGDSSNYGYTF
>TRBV7-3|TRBJ2-3|-|TRBD2
TGTGCCAGCAGCTCTAGCGGGGGCTCGGCAGATACGCAGTATTTT
CASSSSGGSADTQYF
>TRBV5-5|TRBJ1-5|-|-
TGTGCCAGCAGCTTGAACTGGGGGTCAAATCAGCCCCAGCATTTT
CASSLNWGSNQPQHF
>TRBV5-1|TRBJ1-4|-|TRBD1
TGCGCCAGCAGCTTGACTCCGGGACAGGGAGGGGAAAAACTGTTTTTT
CASSLTPGQGGEKLFF
>TRBV6-2/TRBV6-3|TRBJ2-5|once|-
TGTGCCAGCAGTTACTCGGGTGAATTGGGGACGGAAGGATACCAAGAGACCCAGTACTTC
CASSYSGELGTEGYQETQYF
>TRBV6-4|TRBJ2-1|-|-
TGTGCCAGCAGTGCGGGGAGCTCCTACAATGAGCAGTTCTTC
CASSAGSSYNEQFF
>TRBV15|TRBJ1-3|-|-
TGTGCCACCCGGGCGGGGGGAAACTCTGGAAACACCATATATTTT
CATRAGGNSGNTIYF
>TRBV7-9|TRBJ1-1|-|-
TGTGCCAGCAGCTTAGTTCCGGATAGGGACACTGAAGCTTTCTTT
CASSLVPDRDTEAFF
>TRBV9|TRBJ2-7|-|-
TGTGCCAGCAGCGTAGTCGGTAGGGGGGGGCCGCACGAGCAGTACTTC
CASSVVGRGGPHEQYF
>TRBV10-2|TRBJ1-1|-|-
TGCGCCAGCAGTGGGCAGGGGAACACTGAAGCTTTCTTT
CASSGQGNTEAFF
>TRBV4-3|TRBJ2-7|-|-
TGCGCCAGCAGCCAAGACAGGGGTACCTACGAGCAGTACTTC
CASSQDRGTYEQYF
>TRBV27|TRBJ1-6|-|-
TGTGCCAGCAGTTTCTTGGGAGGCTCCAGGGTTAATTCACCCCTCCACTTT
CASSFLGGSRVNSPLHF
>TRBV3-1/TRBV3-2|TRBJ2-7|-|TRBD2
TGTGCCAGCAGCCAAGATTGGGGACTAGCGAAGAGCTCCTACGAGCAGTACTTC
CASSQDWGLAKSSYEQYF
>TRBV6-4|TRBJ1-1|few|-
TGTGCCAGCAGTACGACAGTGAACACTGAAGCTTTCTTT
CASSTTVNTEAFF
>TRBV5-4|TRBJ2-7|-|-
TGTGCCAGCAGCTTGGTGTCAGGGAGTCGCGAGCAGTACTTC
CASSLVSGSREQYF
>TRBV5-5|TRBJ1-3|-|-
TGTGCCAGCAGCCCCGAGAACTCTGGAAACACCATATATTTT
CASSPENSGNTIYF
>TRBV4-3|TRBJ2-7|-|TRBD2
TGCGCCAGCAGCCAATTTAATCTCGCTAGCGGGAGCTCCTACGAGCAGTACTTC
CASSQFNLASGSSYEQYF
>TRBV19|TRBJ1-2|-|-
TGTGCCAGTAGTCAGGGGTACTATGGCTACACCTTC
CASSQGYYGYTF
>TRBV6-5|TRBJ1-2|-|-
TGTGCCAGCAGTCGAAAGGGGCAGGGCCCTGGCTACACCTTC
CASSRKGQGPGYTF